This TCR beta chain is from a study of cytomegalovirus exposure and HLA in healthy donors. Study-level points and caveats: The study listed roughly 160 cytomegalovirus-associated TCR beta chains.

Data came from immunoSEQ multiplex PCR; TCRdb stores just in-frame clones and leaves some out. The data contain around 230,000 clones, around 88% of them seen just once; the ten biggest clones take up roughly 1.2%. A remark on this clone: Its antigen is not known.

The V end was cut by 2 bases, the J end by 3 bases, with 14 bases between. The CDR3 loop spans 15 amino acids. Germline V lookup: CDR1 SGHTA, CDR2 FQGNSA. The chain is built from TRBV7-2 and TRBJ2-7; D is undetermined. Source material: PBMCs. The clonotype was recovered from a woman in her thirties in good health and CMV-seropositive. CDR3 amino acids: CASSLSRGPNYEQYF. The DNA of the CDR3 is TGTGCCAGCAGCTTATCTCGCGGCCCGAACTACGAGCAGTACTTC.